Listed here is a single T cell receptor beta chain. This clone came up once. The specificity of this receptor is unknown. No per-base quality is available; no much larger clone lies one base away. Libraries were built with the immunoSEQ multiplex PCR assay. A mixture of 60 forward primers for TCR Vbeta segments and 13 reverse primers for TCR Jbeta segments was used in the multiplex PCR. Amplification of the CDR3 region of rearranged TCR beta genes was performed with a multiplex PCR assay on genomic DNA. The amplified TCR beta libraries were sequenced on the Illumina HiSeq System as 87-base-pair reads. The original methods were these. A later analysis tallied around 82 million unique TCR beta chains across the 610 or so repertoires, and around 12 million of those chains were shared by two or more donors. To remove PCR and sequencing errors, raw reads were error-corrected and collapsed into unique sequences using a nearest-neighbor algorithm that merged closely related sequences. V, D and J gene segments were assigned by aligning CDR3 sequences to IMGT reference sequences. For a sequence to be retained, at least a six-nucleotide match to both a V gene segment and a J gene segment was required. A rearrangement counted as productive if the CDR3 had no stop codons and remained in frame with V and J, and every other rearrangement counted as non-productive. Following IMGT convention, CDR3 was defined as the stretch from the second conserved V-encoded cysteine up to the conserved J-encoded phenylalanine. The earlier analysis of 450 to 750 of the donors excluded any sequence lacking an unambiguous match to a single V gene segment. In an earlier analysis of some 590 of the donors, V segments were called functional above 56.7% productive rearrangements and were called segregating when the between-donor standard deviation exceeded 5%. A statistical classification framework was built for diagnosing cytomegalovirus status from the catalog of TCR beta chain sequences. In a later analysis, TCR nucleotide sequences were compared against IMGT/GENE-DB human TR gene sequences so that V and J genes could be assigned. In a later analysis, CDR3 sequences and most-parsimonious VDJ recombination scenarios were assigned using the TCRdist pipeline. A later analysis defined each TCR beta chain by its CDR3 amino acid sequence plus V-gene family, and excluded reads lacking a unique V-gene family. In a later analysis, several hundred highly shared, low-generation-probability nucleotide sequences were removed to address suspected cross-contamination and a sequencing artifact. A later analysis calculated a clonal expansion index for each public chain from normalized within-repertoire ranks of inferred template counts. In a later analysis, generation probabilities were computed using a VDJ recombination model fitted to out-of-frame rearrangements, and the results were checked against IGoR. In a later analysis, TCR-TCR, TCR-HLA and TCR-CMV co-occurrence was scored with hypergeometric tests, and a repertoire-size bias correction was applied to TCR pairs. In a later analysis, false discovery rates were estimated by permuting HLA or CMV assignments 20 times. In a later analysis, co-occurring TCRs were grouped using DBSCAN, and TCRdist sequence similarity was added for clustering within HLA-allele-positive subsets. Repertoires with fewer than 30,000 or more than 120,000 public chains were left out of co-occurrence clustering, as were about 5 repertoires with anomalous nucleotide sharing. TCRdb mirrors the immuneACCESS table, restricted to in-frame sequences. Some clones are absent from its copies; in checked studies, under half trace to an unresolved V gene, and the reason for the others is unknown. The V and J calls and clone size are taken from that table; D and trimming were inferred from the DNA. The sample profile shows 85,000 to 100,000 clones; around 84% of them were found once. The top ten constitute approximately 4% of the sample.

In total, approximately 690 healthy bone marrow donors made up the cohort. At the time of sampling, every cohort member was nominally healthy, though immune exposures that went unrecorded were likely present. The donor tested CMV seropositive, placing the donor among the 250 to 350 seropositive members of the cohort. A peripheral blood sample was collected from each donor, and TCR beta sequencing was performed on peripheral blood mononuclear cells. The Qiagen DNeasy Blood Extraction Kit was used to extract genomic DNA from the blood cell samples. The data are from a study of cytomegalovirus exposure and HLA in healthy donors (dated by TCRdb to 2016 to 2017). At the level of the whole study: An earlier analysis of some 620 of the donors reported 276 Gb of sequence data and 117 million unique TCR beta sequences obtained from 150 million to 200 million T cells. Approximately 300 gigabases of sequencing data and roughly 81 million unique TCR sequences made up an early release that covered approximately 620 HLA-typed donors. Of the roughly 400 genotyped donors, 81% fell in the genetic ancestry cluster associated with self-reported Caucasian donors. The study was designed to test whether signatures of past pathogen exposure could be identified by cataloging public T cell receptors. The study used immunosequencing to profile the T cell repertoires of 600 to 850 subjects and linked those repertoires to cytomegalovirus serostatus. Besides the first cohort of 550 to 750 subjects, a separate validation cohort made up of 120 different subjects was used. The study combined high-throughput TCR immunosequencing, statistical association of individual TCRs with disease status, and machine learning to predict cytomegalovirus infection status. A later analysis re-analyzed previously published TCR beta repertoires from approximately 670 donors and added high-resolution HLA genotyping to study TCR occurrence patterns. Rather than drawing on any new phenotypic data, the later analysis identified candidate immune exposures from TCR beta sequences and the way those sequences occurred across donors. To decide whether each TCR beta V gene segment behaved as functional or pseudogenic, an earlier analysis of fewer than 750 of the donors relied on high-throughput TCR beta sequencing. Donor age, sex, ethnicity and CMV serostatus were compiled alongside the repertoire data. A later genetic analysis used genome-wide SNP genotypes for about three fifths of the 666 donors, treating that subset as a discovery cohort. All discovery cohort repertoires had been generated on a single sequencing platform. HLA typing included class I and class II loci at four-digit resolution. The number of typed donors differed by locus: 629-630 for A, B, C, DRB1 and DQB1; some 500 for DQA1; over 600 for DPA1; and 450 to 480 for DPB1. Four or five DR-DQ haplotypes were handled as single units for association and clustering, since linkage in the cohort was strong. Across approximately 400 genotyped donors of the cohort, an average of roughly 250,000 unique TCR beta nucleotide sequences per donor were sequenced, and roughly 18% of those sequences were non-productive. What the research found in general, with its limitations: An association between a missense DCLRE1C variant and V-gene and J-gene trimming of TCR beta chains was found in a later genetic analysis and replicated in an independent cohort. Most CMV-associated TCR beta chains appeared to be HLA-restricted in a later analysis, and the HLA associations seemed to be driven largely by CMV exposure. In vitro tests confirmed that a few of the cytomegalovirus-associated TCR beta chains recognize cytomegalovirus antigens. The 87-base-pair reads could not distinguish some IMGT-functional V segments, including TRBV6-2 and TRBV6-3, so those segments were excluded. For the cohort, immune exposure information was limited to CMV serostatus. A later analysis found that HLA-associated TCR beta chains were more clonally expanded and had lower generation probabilities than equally common non-associated chains. The earlier analysis of around 600 of the donors excluded about 16 rarely observed V segments, including chromosome 9 orphons, because counts were too low. Cytomegalovirus status was reported to be diagnosed by the classifier with high specificity and sensitivity in both the original and validation cohorts. A cluster of highly shared sequence variants was judged likely to be a technical artifact of the sequencing pipeline. The cohort was sequenced for TCR beta chains only, and without alpha or paired-chain data the features that could be detected were limited. When HLA alleles, especially DR and DQ, strongly co-occurred, TCR associations were difficult to assign to individual alleles. Because HLA typing was missing for some donors at each locus, association tests included only the typed subset. In a later analysis, TCR association rates were found to vary across HLA loci, with the most associated TCRs seen for DRB1 alleles and the fewest for HLA-C alleles. Correlated functional status among segregating V segments might reflect linkage disequilibrium, but an unknown experimental factor could not be ruled out. At a false discovery rate of 0.05, a later analysis linked approximately 18,000 TCR beta sequences to specific HLA alleles. In a later analysis, several top co-occurrence clusters were reported to appear linked to parvovirus B19, influenza, CMV and Epstein-Barr virus. A further reported finding was that TCR beta sequences accurately predicted the HLA-A and HLA-B alleles for most subjects in the first cohort. The study gave a list of under 200 TCR beta chains associated with cytomegalovirus. Broadly in line with IMGT annotations, most TCR beta V segments showed up in productive rearrangements about 90% or about 30% of the time in an earlier analysis of 450 to 600 of the donors. Compared with the approximately 670-donor mean, donors in an Asian-associated ancestry cluster had fewer N-insertions in productive TCRs, according to a later genetic analysis. The presence/absence analyses assumed that sequencing depth was roughly uniform across donors, and that assumption may not be true. The authors suggested that the approach could potentially be generalized to other disease states and immunological phenotypes. Across donors, most TCR sequences were observed very rarely, whereas some public TCRs were present in many individuals.

V is clipped by 0 bases and J by 2 bases, and the sequence between their germline boundaries is 8 bases long. Including the terminal cysteine and phenylalanine, the CDR3 comprises 16 residues. The entry retains the CDR3 DNA only, 48 bases that are in frame from base 1. The germline V gene (reference sequence) provides CDR1 MNHNY and CDR2 SVGAGI. The sequenced sample was PBMCs. This TCR derives from a woman aged 35 to 49 in good health and CMV-seropositive. The chain is made from TRBV6-6 and TRBJ2-6; the D gene identity is not certain. The DNA sequence is TGTGCCAGCAGTTACTCGGTGGCGGCTGGGGCCAACGTCCTGACTTTC. The translation is CASSYSVAAGANVLTF.